One sample yielded the 13 T cell receptor beta chains listed below, sequenced in a study of blood T cell repertoires in COVID-19. Here immunoSEQ multiplex PCR was the method, and the copy in TCRdb shows in-frame clones only, minus some. The repertoire has 110,000 or so clones, around 77% of them found once; the top ten carry 7.9%. Sequencing was done on a sample of peripheral blood. The receptors stem from a human donor in a cohort sampled during active COVID-19.

This chain uses TRBV27 with TRBJ1-1; D not certain. V shed 6 bases and J shed 3 bases, with 11 bases lying between them. Per germline, CDR1 MNHEY and CDR2 SMNVEV (reference sequence). The CDR3 covers 13 residues. This CDR3 reads CASRSQIDTEAFF. As DNA, the CDR3 is TGTGCCAGCAGGTCCCAAATAGACACTGAAGCTTTCTTT.

The chain couples TRBV29-1 to TRBJ2-7; 9 bases are shared with TRBD2. This CDR3 has 14 amino acids. CDR1 is SQVTM, CDR2 ANQGSEA, per germline. V lost 2 bases, J lost 4 bases, and 6 bases stayed unmatched. The CDR3 DNA follows: TGCAGCGTTGAATTAGCGGGGGTTACTTACGAGCAGTACTTC. Its translation: CSVELAGVTYEQYF.

Concerning this clone: Other DNA variants within this sample encode the same CDR3. This chain joins TRBV6-5 and TRBJ2-7; TRBD2 might be the D (5 bases). From germline, CDR1 is MNHEY and CDR2 SVGAGI. V lost 0 bases, J lost 6 bases, and 6 bases lay in between. This CDR3 spans 12 amino acids. The CDR3 loop reads CASSYSGSEQYF. The CDR3 DNA reads TGTGCCAGCAGTTACTCGGGGAGCGAGCAGTACTTC.

V is TRBV4-1 and J is TRBJ1-5, with TRBD1 matching 7 bases. V was clipped by 4 bases and J by 2 bases; unmatched bases: 5. Germline loops: CDR1 MGHRA, CDR2 YSYEKL. This CDR3 has 15 residues. CDR3 nucleotide sequence: TGCGCCAGCAGCCCGGGAGACAGGGGCAATCAGCCCCAGCATTTT. Its translation: CASSPGDRGNQPQHF.

The count of this clone is one. The chain couples TRBV7-9 to TRBJ2-7; D is perhaps TRBD1 (6 bases). V dropped 5 bases and J dropped 5 bases, with 19 bases sitting between them. Germline V lookup: CDR1 SEHNR, CDR2 FQNEAQ (reference sequence). This CDR3 region has 15 residues. The CDR3 coding sequence is TGTGCCAGCAGCCGCGTTACAGGGAGAGAGAACGAGCAGTACTTC. Amino acids: CASSRVTGRENEQYF.

This chain connects TRBV9 to TRBJ2-3; a possible D gene is TRBD1 (6 bases). The CDR3 has 20 amino acids. Trimming removed 0 bases from V and 2 bases from J, with 25 bases in between. Per germline, CDR1 SGDLS and CDR2 YYNGEE. The CDR3 DNA is TGTGCCAGCAGCGTAGCTTGGGGACACACTAAATCCGGTAACACAGATACGCAGTATTTT. Amino acid sequence: CASSVAWGHTKSGNTDTQYF.

The chain has TRBV7-9 and TRBJ1-2; D possibly corresponds to TRBD1 (6 bases). This CDR3 comprises 14 residues. Germline V gene data show CDR1 as SEHNR and CDR2 as FQNEAQ (reference sequence). Trimming removed 3 bases from V and 0 bases from J, with 8 bases in between. The CDR3 DNA reads as TGTGCCAGCAGCTTGGACAGCCCTAACTATGGCTACACCTTC. It translates to CASSLDSPNYGYTF.

This clone has a handful of counts. V gene TRBV20-1 combines with J gene TRBJ2-7, with 10 bases fitting TRBD1. Per the germline V gene, CDR1 is DFQATT and CDR2 is SNEGSKA (reference sequence). The CDR3 length is 14 residues. Unmatched junction bases numbered 8, after V lost 6 bases and J lost 3 bases. The CDR3 protein is CSASSGTGDYEQYF. The CDR3 DNA reads as TGCAGTGCCAGTTCCGGGACAGGGGACTACGAGCAGTACTTC.

The chain recombines TRBV15 with TRBJ2-4; tentative D call: TRBD1 (5 bases). The CDR3 consists of 15 residues. Deletions cut 0 bases from V and 9 bases from J, with 15 bases between. Germline CDR1 LNHNV, CDR2 YYDKDF (reference sequence). In DNA, the CDR3 is TGTGCCACCAGCAGAGATCTAGGCAGGGAAGGCATTCAGTACTTC. This codes for CATSRDLGREGIQYF.

This rearrangement joins TRBV2 to TRBJ1-2; 9 bases line up with TRBD1. The CDR3 length is 17 residues. V lost 6 bases, J lost 8 bases, and 19 bases stayed unmatched. CDR1 is SNHLY, CDR2 FYNNEI, per germline. The CDR3 region is CASRPRGTGQPRSGYTF. The CDR3 DNA sequence: TGTGCCAGCAGACCTAGAGGGACAGGGCAACCGCGCAGCGGCTACACCTTC.

The chain recombines TRBV4-2 with TRBJ2-7; D uncertain. V dropped 0 bases and J dropped 2 bases, with 8 bases sitting between them. The germline V gene encodes CDR1 LGHNA and CDR2 YNFKEQ. The CDR3 is 14 amino acids. CDR3 DNA sequence: TGTGCCAGCAGCCAAGAGAGCTCCACCTACGAGCAGTACTTC. The encoded protein is CASSQESSTYEQYF.

This chain links TRBV7-9 with TRBJ2-7; 12 bases are shared with TRBD2. V lost 8 bases, J lost 6 bases, and 5 bases stayed unmatched. The CDR3 loop spans 13 amino acids. Germline lookup yields CDR1 SEHNR and CDR2 FQNEAQ (reference sequence). CDR3 region: CASQGLAGSEQYF. DNA of the CDR3: TGTGCCAGCCAAGGACTAGCGGGATCCGAGCAGTACTTC.

The chain uses TRBV25-1 and TRBJ1-2; 9 bases match TRBD1. The length of the CDR3 is 14 residues. The ends lost 3 bases at V and 4 bases at J; junction bases unmatched: 3. Germline CDR1 reads MGHDK; CDR2 reads SYGVNS. CDR3 protein: CASSDGQGIYGYTF. CDR3 DNA sequence: TGTGCCAGCAGTGACGGACAGGGGATCTATGGCTACACCTTC.